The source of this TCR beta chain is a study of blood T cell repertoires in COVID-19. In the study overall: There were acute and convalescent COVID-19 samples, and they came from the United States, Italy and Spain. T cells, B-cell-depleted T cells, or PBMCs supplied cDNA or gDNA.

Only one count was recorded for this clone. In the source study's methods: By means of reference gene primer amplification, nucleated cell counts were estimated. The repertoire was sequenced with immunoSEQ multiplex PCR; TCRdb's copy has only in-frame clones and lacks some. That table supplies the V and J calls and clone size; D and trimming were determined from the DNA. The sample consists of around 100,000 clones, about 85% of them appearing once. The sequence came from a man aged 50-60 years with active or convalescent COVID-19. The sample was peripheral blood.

The CDR3 spells CASSSGGGNSPLHF. In DNA form, the CDR3 reads TGTGCCAGCAGCTCCGGGGGGGGCAATTCACCCCTCCACTTT. This chain connects TRBV5-6 to TRBJ1-6; D may be TRBD1 (6 bases). The CDR3 length is 14 residues. In germline, CDR1 is SGHDT, CDR2 YYEEEE. With 3 bases removed from V and 7 bases from J, the gap between germline ends came to 11 bases.